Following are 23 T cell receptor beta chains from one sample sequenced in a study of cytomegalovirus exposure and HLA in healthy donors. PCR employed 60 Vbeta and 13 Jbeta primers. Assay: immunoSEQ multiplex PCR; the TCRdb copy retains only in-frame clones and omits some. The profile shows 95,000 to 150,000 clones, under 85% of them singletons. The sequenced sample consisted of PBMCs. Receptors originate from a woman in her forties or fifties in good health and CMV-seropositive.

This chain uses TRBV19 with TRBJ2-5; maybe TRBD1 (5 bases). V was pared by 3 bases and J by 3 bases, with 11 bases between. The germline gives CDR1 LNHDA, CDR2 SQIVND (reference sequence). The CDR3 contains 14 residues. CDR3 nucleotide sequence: TGTGCCAGTAGTATTTGGGGCTTAGAAGAGACCCAGTACTTC. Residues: CASSIWGLEETQYF.

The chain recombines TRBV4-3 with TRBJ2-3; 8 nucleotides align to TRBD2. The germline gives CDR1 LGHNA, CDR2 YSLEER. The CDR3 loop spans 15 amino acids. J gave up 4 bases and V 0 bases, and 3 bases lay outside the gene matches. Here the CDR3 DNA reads TGCGCCAGCAGCCAAGATTCGGGGGGGTCAGATACGCAGTATTTT. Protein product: CASSQDSGGSDTQYF.

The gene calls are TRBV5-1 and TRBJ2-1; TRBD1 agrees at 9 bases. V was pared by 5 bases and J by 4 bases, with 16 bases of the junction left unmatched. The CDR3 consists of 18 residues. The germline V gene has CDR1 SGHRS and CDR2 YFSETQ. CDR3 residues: CASRETTGGAGAYNEQFF. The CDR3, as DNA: TGCGCCAGCAGAGAAACCACAGGGGGCGCAGGGGCTTACAATGAGCAGTTCTTC.

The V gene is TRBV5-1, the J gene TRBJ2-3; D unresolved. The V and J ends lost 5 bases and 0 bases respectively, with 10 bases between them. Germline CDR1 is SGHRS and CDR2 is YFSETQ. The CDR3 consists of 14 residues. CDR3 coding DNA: TGCGCCAGCAGTTGGAGAACTAGCACAGATACGCAGTATTTT. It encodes CASSWRTSTDTQYF.

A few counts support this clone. The CDR3: CASSYYRGGTEAFF. CDR3 sequence (DNA): TGTGCCAGCAGCTATTACAGGGGTGGTACTGAAGCTTTCTTT. The V call is TRBV11-2, the J call TRBJ1-1; 7 bases are shared with TRBD1. CDR3 length: 14 amino acids. Germline V gene sequence: CDR1 SGHAT, CDR2 FQNNGV. The trim removed 4 bases at V and 5 bases at J, leaving 7 bases unmatched.

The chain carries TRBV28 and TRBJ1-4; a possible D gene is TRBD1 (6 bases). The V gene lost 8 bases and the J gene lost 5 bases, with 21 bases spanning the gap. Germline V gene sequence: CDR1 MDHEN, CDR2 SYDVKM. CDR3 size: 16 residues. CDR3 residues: CASAPDGGALNEKLFF. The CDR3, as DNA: TGTGCCAGCGCCCCCGACGGGGGGGCCCTAAATGAAAAACTGTTTTTT.

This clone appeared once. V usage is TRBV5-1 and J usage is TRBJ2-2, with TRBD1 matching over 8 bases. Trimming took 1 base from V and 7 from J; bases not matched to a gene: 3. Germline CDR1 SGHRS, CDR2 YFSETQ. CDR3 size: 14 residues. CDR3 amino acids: CASSLQTGVGELFF. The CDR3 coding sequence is TGCGCCAGCAGCTTGCAGACAGGGGTCGGGGAGCTGTTTTTT. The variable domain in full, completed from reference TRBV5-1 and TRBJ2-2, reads KAGVTQTPRYLIKTRGQQVTLSCSPISGHRSVSWYQQTPGQGLQFLFEYFSETQRNKGNFPGRFSGRQFSNSRSEMNVSTLELGDSALYLCASSLQTGVGELFFGEGSRLTVL.

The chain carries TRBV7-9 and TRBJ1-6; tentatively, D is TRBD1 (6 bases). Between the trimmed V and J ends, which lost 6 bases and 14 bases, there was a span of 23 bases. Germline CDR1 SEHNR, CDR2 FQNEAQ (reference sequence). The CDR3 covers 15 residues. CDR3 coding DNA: TGTGCCAGCAGTAATACGGGACACTCCTCAGGGGCCCTCCACTTT. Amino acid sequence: CASSNTGHSSGALHF.

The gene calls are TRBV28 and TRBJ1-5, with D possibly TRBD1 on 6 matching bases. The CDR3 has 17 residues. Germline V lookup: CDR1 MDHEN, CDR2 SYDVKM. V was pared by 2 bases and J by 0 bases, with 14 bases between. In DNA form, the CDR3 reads TGTGCCAGCAGTTTAGGACCTCAGGGGTTTAGCAATCAGCCCCAGCATTTT. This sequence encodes CASSLGPQGFSNQPQHF.

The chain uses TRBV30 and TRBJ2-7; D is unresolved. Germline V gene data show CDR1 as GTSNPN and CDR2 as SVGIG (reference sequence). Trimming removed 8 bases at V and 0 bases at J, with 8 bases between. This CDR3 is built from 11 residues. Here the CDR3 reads CAGGVSYEQYF. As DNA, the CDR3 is TGTGCCGGTGGAGTCTCCTACGAGCAGTACTTC.

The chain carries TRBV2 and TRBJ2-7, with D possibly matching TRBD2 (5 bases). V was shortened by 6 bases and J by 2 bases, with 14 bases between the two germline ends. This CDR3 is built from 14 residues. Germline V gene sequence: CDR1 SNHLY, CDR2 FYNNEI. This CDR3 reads CASRWERKTYEQYF. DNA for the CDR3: TGTGCCAGCAGGTGGGAGCGTAAAACCTACGAGCAGTACTTC. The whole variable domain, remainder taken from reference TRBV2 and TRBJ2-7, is EPEVTQTPSHQVTQMGQEVILRCVPISNHLYFYWYRQILGQKVEFLVSFYNNEISEKSEIFDDQFSVERPDGSNFTLKIRSTKLEDSAMYFCASRWERKTYEQYFGPGTRLTVT.

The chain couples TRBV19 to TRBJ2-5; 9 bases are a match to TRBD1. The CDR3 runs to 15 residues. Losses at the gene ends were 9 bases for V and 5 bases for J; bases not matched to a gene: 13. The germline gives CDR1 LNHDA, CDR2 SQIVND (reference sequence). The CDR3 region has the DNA TGTGCCAGCCGGGACAGGGCGCGTCGGAAGGAGACCCAGTACTTC. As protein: CASRDRARRKETQYF.

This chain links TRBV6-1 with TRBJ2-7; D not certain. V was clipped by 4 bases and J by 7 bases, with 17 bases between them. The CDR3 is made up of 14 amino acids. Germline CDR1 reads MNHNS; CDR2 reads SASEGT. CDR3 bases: TGTGCCAGCAGTGCGGAAGTTGCTAGTGGGGAGCAGTACTTC. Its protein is CASSAEVASGEQYF.

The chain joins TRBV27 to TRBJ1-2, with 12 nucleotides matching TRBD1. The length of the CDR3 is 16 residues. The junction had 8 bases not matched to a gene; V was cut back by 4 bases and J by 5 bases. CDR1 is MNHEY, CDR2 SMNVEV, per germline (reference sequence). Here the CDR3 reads CASSSSPGQGAYGYTF. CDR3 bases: TGTGCCAGCAGTTCATCCCCGGGACAGGGGGCTTATGGCTACACCTTC.

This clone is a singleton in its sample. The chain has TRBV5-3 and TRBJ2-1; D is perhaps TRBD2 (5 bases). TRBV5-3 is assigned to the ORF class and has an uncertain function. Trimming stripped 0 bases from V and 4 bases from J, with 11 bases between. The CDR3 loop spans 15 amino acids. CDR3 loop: CARSLGVRGYNEQFF. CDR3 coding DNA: TGTGCCAGAAGCTTGGGGGTTCGGGGTTACAATGAGCAGTTCTTC.

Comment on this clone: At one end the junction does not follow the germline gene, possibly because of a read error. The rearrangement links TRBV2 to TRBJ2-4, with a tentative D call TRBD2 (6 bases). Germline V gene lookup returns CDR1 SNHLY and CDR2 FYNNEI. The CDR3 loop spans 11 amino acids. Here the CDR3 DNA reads TGTGCCAGCAGTGAAAGTGGGGGGTATATCTTC. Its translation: CASSESGGYIF.

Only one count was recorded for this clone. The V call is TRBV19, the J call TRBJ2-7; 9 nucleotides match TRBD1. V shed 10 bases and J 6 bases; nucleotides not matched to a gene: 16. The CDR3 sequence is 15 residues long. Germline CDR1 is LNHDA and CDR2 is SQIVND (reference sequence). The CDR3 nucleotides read TGTGCCACCCGACCCTACGGGACAGGGTTCGGCGAGCAGTACTTC. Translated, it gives CATRPYGTGFGEQYF. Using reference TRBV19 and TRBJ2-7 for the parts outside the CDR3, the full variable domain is DGGITQSPKYLFRKEGQNVTLSCEQNLNHDAMYWYRQDPGQGLRLIYYSQIVNDFQKGDIAEGYSVSREKKESFPLTVTSAQKNPTAFYLCATRPYGTGFGEQYFGPGTRLTVT.

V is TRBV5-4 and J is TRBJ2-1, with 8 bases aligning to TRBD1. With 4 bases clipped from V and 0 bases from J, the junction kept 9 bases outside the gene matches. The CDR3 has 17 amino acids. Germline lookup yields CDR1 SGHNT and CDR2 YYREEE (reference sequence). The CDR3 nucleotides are TGTGCCAGCAGCGGGGGACAGGCGGGGAGCTCCTACAATGAGCAGTTCTTC. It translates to CASSGGQAGSSYNEQFF.

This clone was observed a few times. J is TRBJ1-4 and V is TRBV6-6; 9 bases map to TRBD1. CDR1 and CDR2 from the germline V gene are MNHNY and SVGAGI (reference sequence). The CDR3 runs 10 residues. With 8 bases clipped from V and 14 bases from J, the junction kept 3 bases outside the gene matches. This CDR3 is CASGDRVLFF. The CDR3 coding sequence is TGTGCCAGCGGGGACAGGGTGCTGTTTTTT.

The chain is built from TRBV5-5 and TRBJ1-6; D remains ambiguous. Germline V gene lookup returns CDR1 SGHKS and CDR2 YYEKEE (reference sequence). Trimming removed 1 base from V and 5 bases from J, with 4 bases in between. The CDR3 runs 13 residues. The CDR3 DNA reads TGTGCCAGCAGCTTGTTCGATAATTCACCCCTCCACTTT. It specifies CASSLFDNSPLHF.

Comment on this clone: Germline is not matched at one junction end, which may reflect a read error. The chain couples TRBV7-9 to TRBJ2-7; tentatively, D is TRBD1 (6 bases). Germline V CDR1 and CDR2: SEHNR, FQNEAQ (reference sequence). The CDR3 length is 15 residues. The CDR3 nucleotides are TGTTCCAGCAGCCCGTCGAACAGGGTTCTGTCTGTGCAGTACTTC. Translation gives CSSSPSNRVLSVQYF.

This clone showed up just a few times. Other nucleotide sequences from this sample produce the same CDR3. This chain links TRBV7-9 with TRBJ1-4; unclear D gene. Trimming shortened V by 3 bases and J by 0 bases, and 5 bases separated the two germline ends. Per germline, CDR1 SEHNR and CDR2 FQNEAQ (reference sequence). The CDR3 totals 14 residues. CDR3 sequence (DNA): TGTGCCAGCAGCTTTCAGGCAACTAATGAAAAACTGTTTTTT. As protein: CASSFQATNEKLFF.

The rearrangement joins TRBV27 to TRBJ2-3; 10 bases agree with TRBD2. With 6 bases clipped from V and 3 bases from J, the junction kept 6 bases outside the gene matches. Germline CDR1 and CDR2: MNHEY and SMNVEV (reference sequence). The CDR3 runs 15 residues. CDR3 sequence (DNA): TGTGCCAGCAGACGGGCTAGCGGGGGAACAGATACGCAGTATTTT. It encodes CASRRASGGTDTQYF.